A selection of T cell receptor beta chains follows, all from one sample in a study of cytomegalovirus exposure and HLA in healthy donors. Method: immunoSEQ multiplex PCR; TCRdb's copy keeps in-frame clones and lacks some. This repertoire shows 90,000 to 110,000 clones, around 70% found once; its top ten account for 5.4%. The sequencing input was PBMCs. Source of these receptors: a woman aged 65 to 85 in good health and CMV-seropositive. Each CDR3 is given with its conserved first and last residue. Clone size appears in some rows only: once, few, many, or a class for an expanded clone.

CDR3 length,J gene,clone size,V gene,CDR3 protein
14,TRBJ1-6,.,TRBV4-1,CASSQETVSPPLHF
15,TRBJ1-4,.,TRBV29-1,CSVEAPGQGYEKLFF
16,TRBJ1-6,few,TRBV6-1,CASSEASHGGNSPLHF
15,TRBJ2-3,.,TRBV6-1,CASSTGTGTTDTQYF
14,TRBJ1-1,once,TRBV6-1,CASRTGGSGVGAFF
15,TRBJ2-6,few,TRBV30,CAWSPQGTGANVLTF
16,TRBJ2-7,.,TRBV6-5,CASSSPGGPREYEQYF
14,TRBJ2-3,.,TRBV7-3,CASSLNPGTDTQYF
15,TRBJ2-7,.,TRBV6-5,CASSGGELNVDEQYF
13,TRBJ1-2,.,TRBV6-5,CASSTYGQNGYTF
15,TRBJ1-6,.,TRBV28,CASGGGQGIYSPLHF
15,TRBJ1-5,.,TRBV21-1,CASSSRTGGRQPQHF
14,TRBJ1-3,once,TRBV5-1,CASSLGQKGNTIYF
15,TRBJ2-2,few,TRBV30,CAWRSSQGDTGELFF
16,TRBJ2-2,.,TRBV6-6,CASSKITGVDTGELFF
15,TRBJ2-3,.,TRBV19,CASSMLQGSGDTQYF
16,TRBJ2-2,.,TRBV19,CASILTGAANTGELFF
15,TRBJ2-5,.,TRBV7-2,CASSMNSRIQETQYF
14,TRBJ1-3,.,TRBV2,CASRADGTGNTIYF
13,TRBJ1-1,.,TRBV5-1,CASSLARNTEAFF
13,TRBJ2-1,few,TRBV4-1,CASSQTGTGTQFF
11,TRBJ2-1,.,TRBV7-2,CASSTNNEQFF
16,TRBJ2-7,.,TRBV6-6,CASSYSWDSQAYEQYF
15,TRBJ1-2,.,TRBV10-3,CAISDPGQGGYGYTF
15,TRBJ1-1,.,TRBV18,CASSPGGGPNTEAFF
15,TRBJ1-1,.,TRBV4-1,CASSQGVASGTEAFF
16,TRBJ2-4,.,TRBV18,CASSPPSGGVKNIQYF
13,TRBJ1-1,.,TRBV11-2,CASSLTRNTEAFF
18,TRBJ1-4,.,TRBV6-4,CASSDLGQGALTNEKLFF
13,TRBJ1-2,.,TRBV27,CASRTGQGVGYTF
17,TRBJ2-6,.,TRBV27,CASSRQDRLSGANVLTF
16,TRBJ2-6,.,TRBV9,CASSPRTAPGANVLTF
13,TRBJ2-7,.,TRBV30,CAWVDRGGYEQYF
14,TRBJ2-1,.,TRBV11-2,CASNGQGAINEQFF
16,TRBJ2-3,.,TRBV7-9,CASSPIRRTGRDTQYF
16,TRBJ1-4,once,TRBV5-1,CASSLALGQTNEKLFF
15,TRBJ2-2,.,TRBV30,CAWELDRGGTGELFF
16,TRBJ2-1,few,TRBV23-1,CASSPHQGGSYNEQFF
13,TRBJ1-4,.,TRBV28,CASRLQGHEKLFF
16,TRBJ1-6,.,TRBV27,CASSLEDPANNSPLHF
16,TRBJ1-2,.,TRBV6-1,CASSENPSGQFYGYTF
13,TRBJ2-5,.,TRBV11-2,CASSLAFQETQYF
14,TRBJ2-7,.,TRBV6-5,CASRNSGAYDEQYF
18,TRBJ1-6,.,TRBV5-4,CASSPMGQGATYNSPLHF
14,TRBJ2-7,.,TRBV6-1,CASRGAGVSYEQYF
18,TRBJ2-2,.,TRBV9,CASSVVGYNLEGTGELFF
14,TRBJ1-6,.,TRBV4-3,CASSHDRDNSPLHF
14,TRBJ2-4,.,TRBV5-4,CASSSHRDRDIQYF
14,TRBJ1-1,.,TRBV18,CASSSQGGYTEAFF
14,TRBJ1-4,.,TRBV10-3,CAISREGPNEKLFF